A selection of T cell receptor beta chains follows, all from one sample in a study of T-cell memory formation after mild COVID-19. TCRdb reprocessed the 5' RACE reads via MiXCR and lists one record per CDR3 protein. The data show hundreds of thousands of distinct CDR3 sequences, 13% to 15% seen once. Sequenced sample: PBMCs or a T cell subset sorted from them (not recorded which). Source of these receptors: a man between 18 and 35 years old who had mild COVID-19 (a few samples of this study predate the infection). Cell type and time point are not known. CDR3s include the opening cysteine and the closing phenylalanine or tryptophan.

TRBV6-4	TRBJ1-1	CASSETGEAAEAFF
TRBV5-1	TRBJ1-1	CASSWGVLGGALNTEAFF
TRBV20-1	TRBJ2-7	CSASRGGALSYEQYF
TRBV29-1	TRBJ1-2	CSVDSSYGYTF
TRBV3-1	TRBJ1-1	CASSPLQGNTEAFF
TRBV7-2	TRBJ2-5	CASSLLERWGTQYF
TRBV7-2	TRBJ2-1	CASSFRLLASGDNEQFF
TRBV7-2	TRBJ2-1	CASSLVGAGAYNEQFF
TRBV6-2/TRBV6-3	TRBJ2-1	CASSYGGGNEQFF
TRBV20-1	TRBJ1-5	CSAIPGTSSNQPQHF
TRBV10-3	TRBJ2-7	CAISDDGQGYYEQYF
TRBV27	TRBJ2-5	CASSGAGHPRETQYF
TRBV6-2/TRBV6-3	TRBJ1-2	CAVRQDELLYGYTF
TRBV3-1	TRBJ2-1	CASSQVVSPHEQFF
TRBV5-1	TRBJ1-1	CASSFVSDGTEAFF
TRBV28	TRBJ1-5	CASSLRGFNQPQHF
TRBV5-1	TRBJ2-3	CASSVTGVGTDTQYF
TRBV9	TRBJ2-3	CASSVAGLAGADVPTDTQYF
TRBV12-3/TRBV12-4	TRBJ2-2	CASREQGPLTGELFF
TRBV29-1	TRBJ2-2	CSVGGPEYSGELFF
TRBV6-5	TRBJ1-2	CASSYSGQKVGYTF
TRBV2	TRBJ1-1	CASGPSLNTEAFF
TRBV9	TRBJ1-4	CASSAWDGNEKLFF
TRBV6-5	TRBJ1-1	CASSYGAGANTEAFF
TRBV5-1	TRBJ1-4	CASSLKGTNEKLFF
TRBV5-5	TRBJ2-7	CASSFGGLNEQYF
TRBV12-5	TRBJ2-1	CASGQGAAYNEQFF
TRBV4-3	TRBJ2-1	CASGPRGQLFEQFF
TRBV7-9	TRBJ2-1	CASSLVGAGNNEQFF
TRBV7-9	TRBJ2-1	CASSNSRSSYNEQFF
TRBV4-3	TRBJ2-3	CASSQASSARGADTQYF
TRBV24-1	TRBJ2-5	CATSDIPGQGRETQYF
TRBV18	TRBJ1-1	CASSRDSNTEAFF
TRBV5-1	TRBJ2-5	CASSLIIQETQYF
TRBV29-1	TRBJ2-2	CSVDGLGTGELFF
TRBV6-5	TRBJ1-1	CASSPTDQGLAPEAFF
TRBV4-2	TRBJ2-2	CASSQEGLAGANTGELFF
TRBV5-1	TRBJ1-6	CASSGGGKINSPLHF
TRBV29-1	TRBJ2-3	CSVGERLDTQYF
TRBV5-6	TRBJ2-1	CASSLTREYNEQFF
TRBV5-1	TRBJ2-1	CASSLPGGDNEQFF
TRBV10-3	TRBJ2-3	CAISELGGTGTDTQYF
TRBV20-1	TRBJ2-4	CSAWAGLAKNIQYF
TRBV7-6	TRBJ2-2	CASSWGGAHHLNTGELFF
TRBV7-3	TRBJ2-3	CASSRGLVPDTQYF
TRBV5-1	TRBJ2-1	CASSWGDRGFRSSYNEQFF
TRBV12-3/TRBV12-4	TRBJ2-1	CASSSALTSGTYNEQFF
TRBV4-3	TRBJ2-2	CASSQTRQGARTGELFF
TRBV7-9	TRBJ1-1	CASSPRDPGNTEAFF
TRBV20-1	TRBJ2-3	CSASLAGTDTQYF
TRBV7-2	TRBJ2-1	CASSPREGEQFF
TRBV6-2/TRBV6-3	TRBJ2-4	CATQFAGGNIQYF
TRBV15	TRBJ2-3	CATSARSGLRADTQYF